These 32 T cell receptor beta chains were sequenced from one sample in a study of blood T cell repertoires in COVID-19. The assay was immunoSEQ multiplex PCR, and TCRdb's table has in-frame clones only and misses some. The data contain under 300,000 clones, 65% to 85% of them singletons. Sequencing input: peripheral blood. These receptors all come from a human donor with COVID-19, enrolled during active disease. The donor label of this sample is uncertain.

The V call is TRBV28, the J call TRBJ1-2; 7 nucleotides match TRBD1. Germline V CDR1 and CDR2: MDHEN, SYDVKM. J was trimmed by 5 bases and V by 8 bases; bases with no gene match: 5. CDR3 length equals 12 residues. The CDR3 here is CASETGRYGYTF. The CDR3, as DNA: TGTGCCAGCGAGACAGGGCGTTATGGCTACACCTTC.

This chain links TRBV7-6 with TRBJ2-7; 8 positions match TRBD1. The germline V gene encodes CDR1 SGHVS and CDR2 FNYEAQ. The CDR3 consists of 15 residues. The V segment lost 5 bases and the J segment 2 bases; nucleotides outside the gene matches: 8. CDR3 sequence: CASSNGQGRTYEQYF. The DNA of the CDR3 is TGTGCCAGCAGCAACGGACAGGGCCGTACCTACGAGCAGTACTTC.

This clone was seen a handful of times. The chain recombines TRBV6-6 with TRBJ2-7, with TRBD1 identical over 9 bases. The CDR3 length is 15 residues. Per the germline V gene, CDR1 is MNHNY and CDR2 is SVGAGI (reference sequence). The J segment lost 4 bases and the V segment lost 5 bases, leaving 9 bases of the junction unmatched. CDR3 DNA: TGTGCCAGCAGTGCACCGGGACAGGGTTTGTACGAGCAGTACTTC. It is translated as CASSAPGQGLYEQYF.

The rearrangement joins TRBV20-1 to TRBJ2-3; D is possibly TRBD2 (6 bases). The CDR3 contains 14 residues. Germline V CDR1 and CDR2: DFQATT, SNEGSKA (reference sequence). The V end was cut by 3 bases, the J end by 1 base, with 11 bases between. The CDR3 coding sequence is TGCAGTGCTAGTGTCGGGAGCGGCACAGATACGCAGTATTTT. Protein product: CSASVGSGTDTQYF.

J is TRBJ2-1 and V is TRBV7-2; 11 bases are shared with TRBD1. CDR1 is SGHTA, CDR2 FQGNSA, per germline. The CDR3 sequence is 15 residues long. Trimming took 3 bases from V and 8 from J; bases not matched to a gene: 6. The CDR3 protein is CASSFQGTGGYEQFF. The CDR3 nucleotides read TGTGCCAGCAGCTTTCAAGGGACAGGGGGTTATGAGCAGTTCTTC.

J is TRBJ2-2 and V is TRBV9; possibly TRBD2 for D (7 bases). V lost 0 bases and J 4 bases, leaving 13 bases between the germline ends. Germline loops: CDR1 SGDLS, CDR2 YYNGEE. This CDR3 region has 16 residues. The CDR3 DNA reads TGTGCCAGCAGCGTAGGACCAGGGGAGGGCACCGGGGAGCTGTTTTTT. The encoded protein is CASSVGPGEGTGELFF. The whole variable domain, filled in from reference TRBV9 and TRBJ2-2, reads DSGVTQTPKHLITATGQRVTLRCSPRSGDLSVYWYQQSLDQGLQFLIQYYNGEERAKGNILERFSAQQFPDLHSELNLSSLELGDSALYFCASSVGPGEGTGELFFGEGSRLTVL.

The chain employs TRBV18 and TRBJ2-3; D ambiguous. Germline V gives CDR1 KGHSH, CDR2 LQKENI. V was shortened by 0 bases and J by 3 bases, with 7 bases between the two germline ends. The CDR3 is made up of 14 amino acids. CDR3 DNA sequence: TGTGCCAGCTCACCACCGCCAGCGACAGATACGCAGTATTTT. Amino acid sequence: CASSPPPATDTQYF.

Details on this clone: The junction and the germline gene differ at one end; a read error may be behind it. The CDR3 region has the DNA TGTACCAGCAGCTTGGACCCGGGAGGGGGCAGAGAGACCCAGTACTTC. Translating gives CTSSLDPGGGRETQYF. The chain couples TRBV5-4 to TRBJ2-5; D possibly corresponds to TRBD2 (8 bases). Germline CDR1 and CDR2: SGHNT and YYREEE (reference sequence). This CDR3 contains 16 residues.

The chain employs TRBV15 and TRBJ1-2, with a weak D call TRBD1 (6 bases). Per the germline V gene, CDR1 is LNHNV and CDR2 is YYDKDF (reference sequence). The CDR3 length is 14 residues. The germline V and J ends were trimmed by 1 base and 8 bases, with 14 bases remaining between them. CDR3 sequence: CATSRGPNRDGYTF. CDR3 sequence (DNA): TGTGCCACCAGCAGAGGCCCCAACAGGGACGGCTACACCTTC.

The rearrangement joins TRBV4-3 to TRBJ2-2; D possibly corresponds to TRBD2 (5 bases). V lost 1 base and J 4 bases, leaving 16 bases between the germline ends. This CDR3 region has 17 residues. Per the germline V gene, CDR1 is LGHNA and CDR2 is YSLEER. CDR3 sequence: CASSQARTGRGTGELFF. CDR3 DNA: TGCGCCAGCAGCCAAGCCAGGACTGGTCGTGGCACCGGGGAGCTGTTTTTT.

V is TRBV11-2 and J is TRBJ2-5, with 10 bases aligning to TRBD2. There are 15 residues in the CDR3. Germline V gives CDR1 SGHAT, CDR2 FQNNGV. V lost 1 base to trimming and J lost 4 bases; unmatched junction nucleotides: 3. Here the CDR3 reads CASSLAAGGRETQYF. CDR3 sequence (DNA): TGTGCCAGCAGCTTAGCAGCGGGAGGGCGAGAGACCCAGTACTTC.

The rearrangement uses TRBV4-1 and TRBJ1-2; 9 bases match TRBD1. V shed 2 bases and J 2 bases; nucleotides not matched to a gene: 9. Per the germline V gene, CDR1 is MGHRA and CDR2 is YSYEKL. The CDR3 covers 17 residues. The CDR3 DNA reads TGCGCCAGCAGCCAACCTACTTCGACAGGGGGGAACTATGGCTACACCTTC. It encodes CASSQPTSTGGNYGYTF.

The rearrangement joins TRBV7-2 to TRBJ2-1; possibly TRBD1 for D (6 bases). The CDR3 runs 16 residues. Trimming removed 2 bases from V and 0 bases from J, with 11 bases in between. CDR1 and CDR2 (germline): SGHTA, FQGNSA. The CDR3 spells CASSLWGRISYNEQFF. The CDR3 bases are TGTGCCAGCAGCTTATGGGGGCGGATCTCCTACAATGAGCAGTTCTTC.

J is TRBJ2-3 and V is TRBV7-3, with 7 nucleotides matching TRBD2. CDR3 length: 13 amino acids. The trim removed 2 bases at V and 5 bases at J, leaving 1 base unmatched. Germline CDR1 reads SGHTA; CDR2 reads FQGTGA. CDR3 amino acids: CASSLQREDTQYF. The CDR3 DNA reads TGTGCCAGCAGCTTACAGCGGGAAGATACGCAGTATTTT.

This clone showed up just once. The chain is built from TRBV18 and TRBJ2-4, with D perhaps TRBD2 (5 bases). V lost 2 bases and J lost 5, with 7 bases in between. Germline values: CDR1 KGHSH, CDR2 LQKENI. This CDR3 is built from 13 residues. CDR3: CASSPSEENIQYF. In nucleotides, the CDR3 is TGTGCCAGCTCACCATCGGAGGAAAACATTCAGTACTTC. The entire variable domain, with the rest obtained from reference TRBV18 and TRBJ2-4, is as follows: NAGVMQNPRHLVRRRGQEARLRCSPMKGHSHVYWYRQLPEEGLKFMVYLQKENIIDESGMPKERFSAEFPKEGPSILRIQQVVRGDSAAYFCASSPSEENIQYFGAGTRLSVL.

The CDR3 DNA follows: TGTGCCAGCAGCTTAGGACTAGCGGGGGTATACGAGCAGTACTTC. Its protein is CASSLGLAGVYEQYF. The chain is built from TRBV5-4 and TRBJ2-7; 13 bases agree with TRBD2. J was trimmed by 4 bases and V by 2 bases; bases with no gene match: 3. The germline V gene encodes CDR1 SGHNT and CDR2 YYREEE (reference sequence). CDR3 length: 15 residues.

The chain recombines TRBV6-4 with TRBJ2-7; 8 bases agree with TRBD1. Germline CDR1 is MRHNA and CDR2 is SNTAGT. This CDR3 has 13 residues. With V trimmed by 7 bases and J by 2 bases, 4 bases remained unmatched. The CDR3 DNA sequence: TGTGCCAGCACATGGGACAGGACCTACGAGCAGTACTTC. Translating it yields CASTWDRTYEQYF.

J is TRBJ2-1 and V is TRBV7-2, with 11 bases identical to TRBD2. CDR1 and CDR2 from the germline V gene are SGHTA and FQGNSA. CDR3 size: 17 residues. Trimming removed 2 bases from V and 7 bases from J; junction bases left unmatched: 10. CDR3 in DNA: TGTGCCAGCAGCTTAATGGGACTAGCGGACTACTTAAATGAGCAGTTCTTC. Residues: CASSLMGLADYLNEQFF.

The CDR3 bases are TGTGCCAGCAGCCCCGGGGTAGGTGAGAACTACGAGCAGTACTTC. It translates to CASSPGVGENYEQYF. The chain combines TRBV7-9 with TRBJ2-7; perhaps TRBD2 as D (5 bases). Germline V gene data show CDR1 as SEHNR and CDR2 as FQNEAQ (reference sequence). CDR3 length: 15 amino acids. The V end was cut by 5 bases, the J end by 3 bases, with 17 bases between.

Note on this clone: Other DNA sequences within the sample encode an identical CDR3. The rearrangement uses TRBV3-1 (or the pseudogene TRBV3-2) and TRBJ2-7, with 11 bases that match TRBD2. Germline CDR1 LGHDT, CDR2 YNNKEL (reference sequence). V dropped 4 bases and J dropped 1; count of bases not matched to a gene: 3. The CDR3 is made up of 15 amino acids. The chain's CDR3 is CASSLRLAGSYEQYF. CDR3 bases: TGTGCCAGCAGCCTCCGACTAGCGGGATCCTACGAGCAGTACTTC.

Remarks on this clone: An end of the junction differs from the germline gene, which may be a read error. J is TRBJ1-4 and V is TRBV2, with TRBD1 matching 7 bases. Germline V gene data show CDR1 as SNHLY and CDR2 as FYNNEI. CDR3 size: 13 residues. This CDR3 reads CASSGGLGGACDF. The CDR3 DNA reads TGTGCCAGCAGTGGTGGGTTAGGGGGCGCGTGTGATTTT.

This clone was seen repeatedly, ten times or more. DNA for the CDR3: TGTGCCAGCAGCCCGCAGAGGGCAGATACGCAGTATTTT. As protein: CASSPQRADTQYF. This chain connects TRBV7-2 to TRBJ2-3, with a tentative D call TRBD2 (5 bases). V was pared by 5 bases and J by 4 bases, with 10 bases between. This CDR3 spans 13 amino acids. The germline gives CDR1 SGHTA, CDR2 FQGNSA.

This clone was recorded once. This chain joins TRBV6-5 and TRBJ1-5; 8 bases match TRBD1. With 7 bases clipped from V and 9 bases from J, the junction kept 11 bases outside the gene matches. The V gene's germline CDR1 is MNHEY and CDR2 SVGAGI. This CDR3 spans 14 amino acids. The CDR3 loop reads CASTEDRVVRPQHF. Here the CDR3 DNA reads TGTGCCAGCACCGAGGACAGGGTAGTTCGGCCCCAGCATTTT.

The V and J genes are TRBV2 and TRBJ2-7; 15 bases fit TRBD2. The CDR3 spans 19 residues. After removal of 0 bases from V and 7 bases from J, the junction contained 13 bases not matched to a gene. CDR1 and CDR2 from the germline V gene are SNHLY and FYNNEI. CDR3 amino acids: CASSEAPGTSGRQLGEQYF. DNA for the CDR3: TGTGCCAGCAGTGAAGCTCCTGGGACTAGCGGGAGGCAACTGGGGGAGCAGTACTTC.

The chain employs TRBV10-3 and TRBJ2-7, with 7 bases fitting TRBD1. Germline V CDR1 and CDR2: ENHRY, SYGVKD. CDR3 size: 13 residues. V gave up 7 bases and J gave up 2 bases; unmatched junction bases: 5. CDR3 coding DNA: TGTGCCATCAAAGACAGGGTTGCCTACGAGCAGTACTTC. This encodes CAIKDRVAYEQYF.

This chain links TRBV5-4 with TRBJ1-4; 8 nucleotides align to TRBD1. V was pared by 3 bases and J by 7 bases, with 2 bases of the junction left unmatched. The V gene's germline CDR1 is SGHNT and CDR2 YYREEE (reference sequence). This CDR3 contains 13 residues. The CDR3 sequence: CASSSDRGEKLFF. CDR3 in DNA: TGTGCCAGCAGCTCAGACAGGGGTGAAAAACTGTTTTTT. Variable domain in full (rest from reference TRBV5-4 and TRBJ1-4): ETGVTQSPTHLIKTRGQQVTLRCSSQSGHNTVSWYQQALGQGPQFIFQYYREEENGRGNFPPRFSGLQFPNYSSELNVNALELDDSALYLCASSSDRGEKLFFGSGTQLSVL.

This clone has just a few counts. The CDR3 protein is CASSPGTPVDEQFF. The CDR3 DNA follows: TGTGCCAGCAGCCCCGGGACTCCGGTTGATGAGCAGTTCTTC. The V call is TRBV11-2, the J call TRBJ2-1; TRBD2 might be the D (6 bases). Looked up from germline, CDR1 is SGHAT and CDR2 is FQNNGV. The CDR3 sequence is 14 residues long. V gave up 5 bases and J gave up 8 bases, with 16 bases separating them.

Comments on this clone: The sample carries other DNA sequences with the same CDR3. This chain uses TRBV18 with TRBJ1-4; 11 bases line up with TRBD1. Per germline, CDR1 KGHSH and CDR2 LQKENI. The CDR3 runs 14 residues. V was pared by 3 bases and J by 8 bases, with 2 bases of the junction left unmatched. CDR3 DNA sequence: TGTGCCAGCTCACCCGGGACAGGGGGAGAAAAACTGTTTTTT. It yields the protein CASSPGTGGEKLFF.

The DNA for the CDR3 is TGCAGCGTGGGACTAGCGGGAGGGGTCATGAATGAGCAGTTCTTC. Protein sequence: CSVGLAGGVMNEQFF. This chain uses TRBV29-1 with TRBJ2-1; TRBD2 aligns across 16 bases. V lost 6 bases, J lost 7 bases, and 6 bases stayed unmatched. CDR3 size: 15 residues. Germline lookup yields CDR1 SQVTM and CDR2 ANQGSEA.

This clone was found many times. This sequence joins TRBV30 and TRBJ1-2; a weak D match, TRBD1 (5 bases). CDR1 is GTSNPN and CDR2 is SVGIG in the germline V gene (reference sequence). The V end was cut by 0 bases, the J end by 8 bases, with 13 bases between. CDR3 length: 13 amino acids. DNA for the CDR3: TGTGCCTGGAGTGTACGGGGGGATGAGGGCTACACCTTC. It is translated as CAWSVRGDEGYTF.

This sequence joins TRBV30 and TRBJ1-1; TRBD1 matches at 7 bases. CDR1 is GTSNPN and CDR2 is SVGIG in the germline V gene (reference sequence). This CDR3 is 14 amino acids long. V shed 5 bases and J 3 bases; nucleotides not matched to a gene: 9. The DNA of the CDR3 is TGTGCCTGGTCTTCTTCCAGGGGGGACACTGAAGCTTTCTTT. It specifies CAWSSSRGDTEAFF.

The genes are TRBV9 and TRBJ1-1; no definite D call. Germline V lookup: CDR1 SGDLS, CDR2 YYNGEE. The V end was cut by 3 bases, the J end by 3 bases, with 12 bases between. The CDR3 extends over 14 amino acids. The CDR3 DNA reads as TGTGCCAGCAGCGCCCTGGTACGGGACACTGAAGCTTTCTTT. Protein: CASSALVRDTEAFF.